This TCR beta chain is from a study of T cell responses to AZD1222 COVID-19 vaccine. TCRdb's table, derived via immunoSEQ multiplex PCR, lists solely in-frame clones and lacks some. The table includes more than 80,000 clones, 70% to 90% detected once. CDR3 length: 14 residues. V trimming: 0 bases; J trimming: 6 bases; junction bases outside the gene matches: 4. Germline CDR1 MNHEY, CDR2 SVGEGT. Study findings and constraints: Samples come after the peak T cell response, not at day 14. Distributed over spike, vaccine-associated CD4 TCRs predominated at 160-218 and 743-854.

Of note for this clone: Its target is unknown.

The origin of this receptor is an adult who received the AZD1222 COVID-19 vaccine. The sequencing here drew on peripheral blood, taken 28 days after the second AZD1222 dose. This sequence joins TRBV6-2 or TRBV6-3 and TRBJ1-1; 7 nucleotides agree with TRBD1. CDR3 bases: TGTGCCAGCAGTTACTCGAAGGGGGCGGCTGAAGCTTTCTTT. This codes for CASSYSKGAAEAFF.